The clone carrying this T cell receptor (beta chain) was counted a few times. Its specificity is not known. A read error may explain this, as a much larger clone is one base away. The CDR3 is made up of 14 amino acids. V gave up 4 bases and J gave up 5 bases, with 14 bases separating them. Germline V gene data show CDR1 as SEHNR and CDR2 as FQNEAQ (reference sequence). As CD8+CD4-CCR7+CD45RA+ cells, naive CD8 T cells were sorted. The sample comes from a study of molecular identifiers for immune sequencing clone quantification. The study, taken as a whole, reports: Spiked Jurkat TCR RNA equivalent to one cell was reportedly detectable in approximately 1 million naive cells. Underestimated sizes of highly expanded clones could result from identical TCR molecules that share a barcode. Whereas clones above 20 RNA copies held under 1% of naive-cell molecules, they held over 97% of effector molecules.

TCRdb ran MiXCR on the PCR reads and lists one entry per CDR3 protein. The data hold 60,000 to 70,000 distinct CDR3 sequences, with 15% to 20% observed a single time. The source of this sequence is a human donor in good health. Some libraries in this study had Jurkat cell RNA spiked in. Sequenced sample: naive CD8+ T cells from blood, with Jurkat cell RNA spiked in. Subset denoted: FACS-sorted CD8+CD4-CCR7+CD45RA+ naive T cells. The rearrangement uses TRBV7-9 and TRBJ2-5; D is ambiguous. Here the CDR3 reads CASSSVTGFETQYF. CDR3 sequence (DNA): TGTGCCAGCAGCTCGGTGACCGGGTTTGAGACCCAGTACTTC.